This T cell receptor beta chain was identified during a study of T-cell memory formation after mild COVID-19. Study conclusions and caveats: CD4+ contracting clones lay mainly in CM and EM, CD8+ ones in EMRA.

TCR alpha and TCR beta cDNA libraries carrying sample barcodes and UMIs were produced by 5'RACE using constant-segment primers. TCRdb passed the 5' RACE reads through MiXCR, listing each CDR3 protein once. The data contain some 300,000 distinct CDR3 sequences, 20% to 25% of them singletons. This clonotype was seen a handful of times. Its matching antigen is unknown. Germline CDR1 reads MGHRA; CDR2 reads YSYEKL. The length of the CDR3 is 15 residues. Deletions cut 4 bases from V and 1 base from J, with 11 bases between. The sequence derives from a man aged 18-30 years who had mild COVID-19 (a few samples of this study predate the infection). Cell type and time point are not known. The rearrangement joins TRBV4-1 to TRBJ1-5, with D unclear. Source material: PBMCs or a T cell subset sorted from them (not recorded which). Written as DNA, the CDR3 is TGCGCCAGCAGCCCCGCCGTGGGGAGCAATCAGCCCCAGCATTTT. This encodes CASSPAVGSNQPQHF.